Presented here are 25 T cell receptor beta chains from one specimen sequenced in a study of chemoradiotherapy in HPV16-positive cancers. Assay used: immunoSEQ multiplex PCR; TCRdb lists only in-frame clones, some missing. This table has approximately 32,000 clones, over 75% appearing once. Sample: blood, taken from a patient who underwent chemoradiotherapy. Receptors were obtained from a human donor with HPV-associated anogenital cancer.

The genes are TRBV6-5 and TRBJ1-2; 8 positions agree with TRBD1. Germline CDR1 reads MNHEY; CDR2 reads SVGAGI. The CDR3 extends over 12 amino acids. The trim removed 6 bases at V and 5 bases at J, leaving 2 bases unmatched. Here the CDR3 reads CASSRQGYGYTF. The CDR3 coding sequence is TGTGCCAGCAGCCGACAGGGGTATGGCTACACCTTC.

The CDR3 DNA is TGTGCCACTTCGTGGACAGGCGAGAACACTGAAGCTTTCTTT. Amino acids: CATSWTGENTEAFF. The chain couples TRBV10-3 to TRBJ1-1, with 7 bases matching TRBD1. Trimming removed 10 bases from V and 1 base from J; junction bases left unmatched: 9. Germline CDR1 and CDR2: ENHRY and SYGVKD. This CDR3 has 14 residues.

The chain employs TRBV10-3 and TRBJ1-5; no clear D gene. Germline CDR1 is ENHRY and CDR2 is SYGVKD. With 3 bases removed from V and 4 bases from J, the gap between germline ends came to 4 bases. This CDR3 contains 12 residues. The CDR3 DNA sequence: TGTGCCATCAGTGACCTAAATCAGCCCCAGCATTTT. Its translation: CAISDLNQPQHF.

The gene calls are TRBV7-9 and TRBJ2-2; the D gene is possibly TRBD2 (5 bases). Germline V gives CDR1 SEHNR, CDR2 FQNEAQ (reference sequence). The CDR3 runs 16 residues. The V end lost 2 bases, the J end lost 1 base, and 11 bases lay between the germline ends. CDR3 bases: TGTGCCAGCAGCTTAATGAGGGCCCAGAACACCGGGGAGCTGTTTTTT. This codes for CASSLMRAQNTGELFF.

V is TRBV7-6 and J is TRBJ2-1, with 12 bases identical to TRBD2. The CDR3 covers 17 residues. V trimming: 5 bases; J trimming: 7 bases; junction bases outside the gene matches: 12. Germline V gene sequence: CDR1 SGHVS, CDR2 FNYEAQ. The DNA for the CDR3 is TGTGCCAGCAGCGAATTCCCTAGCGGGGGGGCTAGGAATGAGCAGTTCTTC. Translating gives CASSEFPSGGARNEQFF.

The CDR3: CASTPSGDYGYTF. CDR3 bases: TGTGCCAGCACCCCTTCGGGAGACTATGGCTACACCTTC. The chain joins TRBV6-5 to TRBJ1-2; D unclear. Trimming left V 7 bases short and J 3 bases short, with 12 bases between. Germline V lookup: CDR1 MNHEY, CDR2 SVGAGI. CDR3 length: 13 amino acids.

This sequence joins TRBV14 and TRBJ2-3, with TRBD2 matching over 9 bases. This CDR3 spans 14 amino acids. Unmatched junction bases numbered 9, after V lost 4 bases and J lost 10 bases. CDR1 and CDR2 from the germline V gene are SGHDN and FVKESK. CDR3 bases: TGTGCCAGCAGCCTTAGCGGGGGACCCGGGGCGCAGTATTTT. Residues: CASSLSGGPGAQYF.

The gene calls are TRBV18 and TRBJ2-7, with TRBD1 as a possible D gene (6 bases). This CDR3 comprises 12 residues. Germline V gene lookup returns CDR1 KGHSH and CDR2 LQKENI. Trimming took off 5 bases at V and 4 bases at J, with 9 bases between the two ends. CDR3 sequence reads: CASSSDSYEQYF. The CDR3 DNA reads as TGTGCCAGCTCATCGGACAGTTACGAGCAGTACTTC.

This clone was observed a handful of times. The chain uses TRBV6-1 and TRBJ1-5; a weak D match, TRBD1 (5 bases). Germline V gene lookup returns CDR1 MNHNS and CDR2 SASEGT. V lost 2 bases, J lost 4 bases, and 12 bases lay in between. The CDR3 contains 15 residues. In DNA, the CDR3 is TGTGCCAGCAGTGAAATTGGGGGAGGTAATCAGCCCCAGCATTTT. Amino acids: CASSEIGGGNQPQHF.

This clone appeared a single time. V usage is TRBV5-1 and J usage is TRBJ2-5; D is uncertain. Germline V CDR1 and CDR2: SGHRS, YFSETQ. The length of the CDR3 is 11 residues. The germline V and J ends were trimmed by 7 bases and 1 base, with 5 bases remaining between them. The CDR3 protein is CASVGQETQYF. The CDR3 nucleotides are TGCGCCAGCGTCGGCCAAGAGACCCAGTACTTC.

The chain carries TRBV28 and TRBJ1-2, with D unresolved. The V end was cut by 7 bases, the J end by 5 bases, with 17 bases between. The length of the CDR3 is 14 residues. CDR1 and CDR2 (germline): MDHEN, SYDVKM. The DNA for the CDR3 is TGTGCCAGCAACCAAGCGGTGGTGGCATATGGCTACACCTTC. Protein: CASNQAVVAYGYTF.

J is TRBJ2-6 and V is TRBV30, with D perhaps being TRBD1 or TRBD2 (5 bases each). V was shortened by 5 bases and J by 7 bases, with 12 bases between the two germline ends. Per the germline V gene, CDR1 is GTSNPN and CDR2 is SVGIG (reference sequence). The CDR3 has 13 residues. As DNA, the CDR3 is TGTGCCTGGGGGGGTCTAATAGCCAACGTCCTGACTTTC. Encoded protein: CAWGGLIANVLTF.

This clone was counted a few times. The CDR3, as DNA: TGTGCCAGCAGCTTGCGGGGTGCTGGAAACACCATATATTTT. Translating it yields CASSLRGAGNTIYF. The chain couples TRBV5-6 to TRBJ1-3; D is ambiguous. The V end was cut by 1 base, the J end by 2 bases, with 7 bases between. The CDR3 loop spans 14 amino acids. Germline CDR1 is SGHDT and CDR2 is YYEEEE.

The chain has TRBV4-3 and TRBJ1-2; no clear D. This CDR3 region has 20 residues. The V gene lost 0 bases and the J gene lost 2 bases, with 25 bases spanning the gap. Germline CDR1 and CDR2: LGHNA and YSLEER. The CDR3 loop is CASSQEIRSINPSINYGYTF. The CDR3 region has the DNA TGCGCCAGCAGCCAAGAGATCAGATCCATCAACCCCTCTATAAACTATGGCTACACCTTC.

In its sample, this clone was seen once. In DNA form, the CDR3 reads TGTGCCAGCAGCCCCGGTGGAGGGTACGAGCAGTACTTC. This gives the protein CASSPGGGYEQYF. This chain links TRBV9 with TRBJ2-7; possible D gene TRBD2, 6 bases. The V and J ends lost 4 bases and 4 bases respectively, with 12 bases between them. CDR3 length: 13 residues. Germline V gives CDR1 SGDLS, CDR2 YYNGEE.

The chain employs TRBV28 and TRBJ1-2; 7 bases agree with TRBD1. This CDR3 region has 14 residues. The trim removed 1 base at V and 4 bases at J, leaving 3 bases unmatched. Germline CDR1 is MDHEN and CDR2 is SYDVKM. DNA of the CDR3: TGTGCCAGCAGTTTATTACAGGGGAGCTATGGCTACACCTTC. This translates into CASSLLQGSYGYTF.

The genes are TRBV19 and TRBJ1-6; D unresolved. Germline V gives CDR1 LNHDA, CDR2 SQIVND (reference sequence). The V end was cut by 1 base, the J end by 5 bases, with 12 bases between. The CDR3 has 16 residues. CDR3 region: CASSIVPGVNNSPLHF. DNA for the CDR3: TGTGCCAGTAGTATAGTTCCCGGGGTGAATAATTCACCCCTCCACTTT.

The rearrangement links TRBV18 to TRBJ2-7, with D perhaps matching TRBD1 or TRBD2 (6 bases each). The germline V gene encodes CDR1 KGHSH and CDR2 LQKENI. With 0 bases removed from V and 1 base from J, the gap between germline ends came to 13 bases. This CDR3 spans 16 amino acids. CDR3 DNA: TGTGCCAGCTCACCACCCGAGGGGGGAATTTCCTACGAGCAGTACTTC. It codes for CASSPPEGGISYEQYF.

The gene calls are TRBV4-1 and TRBJ2-7; the D call may be TRBD1 or TRBD2 (5 bases each). The CDR3 covers 16 residues. The germline CDR1 and CDR2 sequences are MGHRA and YSYEKL. The V and J ends lost 4 bases and 2 bases respectively, with 18 bases between them. CDR3 region: CASSLGPGPVAYEQYF. The CDR3 region has the DNA TGCGCCAGCAGCCTTGGGCCGGGGCCTGTGGCCTACGAGCAGTACTTC.

V and J are TRBV6-6 and TRBJ2-4, with unresolved D. Germline-derived CDR1 and CDR2 are MNHNY and SVGAGI (reference sequence). The length of the CDR3 is 16 residues. Trimming left V 6 bases short and J 0 bases short, with 15 bases between. CDR3 nucleotide sequence: TGTGCCAGCAGCCACGGGTTAAGCATAGCCAAAAACATTCAGTACTTC. This encodes CASSHGLSIAKNIQYF.

The genes are TRBV7-9 and TRBJ1-6; D remains ambiguous. Germline CDR1 is SEHNR and CDR2 is FQNEAQ (reference sequence). Trimming took off 5 bases at V and 0 bases at J, with 17 bases between the two ends. The CDR3 covers 18 residues. As DNA, the CDR3 is TGTGCCAGCAGCCGGGTTGGTGGGTTTAGCTCCTATAATTCACCCCTCCACTTT. Its protein is CASSRVGGFSSYNSPLHF.

This clone was recorded once. J is TRBJ2-5 and V is TRBV5-1; a possible D gene is TRBD2 (6 bases). Trimming removed 4 bases at V and 5 bases at J, with 15 bases between. The CDR3 contains 14 residues. Germline CDR1 SGHRS, CDR2 YFSETQ. The CDR3 nucleotides read TGCGCCAGCAGCCCGGGGGACGGCTGGGAGACCCAGTACTTC. This encodes CASSPGDGWETQYF.

CDR3 region: CASSTRGTQYF. The CDR3 DNA sequence: TGTGCCAGCAGTACCCGGGGGACCCAGTACTTC. The genes are TRBV2 and TRBJ2-5; a weak D match, TRBD2 (5 bases). This CDR3 has 11 residues. V lost 5 bases and J lost 7, with 8 bases in between. Germline V gene lookup returns CDR1 SNHLY and CDR2 FYNNEI.

The chain recombines TRBV2 with TRBJ2-3; tentatively, D is TRBD1 (6 bases). CDR3 length: 15 residues. V was cut by 6 bases and J by 2 bases, with 15 bases left in between. CDR1 is SNHLY and CDR2 is FYNNEI in the germline V gene. CDR3 sequence reads: CASRTRTAITDTQYF. In DNA, the CDR3 is TGTGCCAGCAGGACCCGGACAGCTATCACAGATACGCAGTATTTT.

The chain is built from TRBV14 and TRBJ2-3, with D possibly TRBD2 on 5 matching bases. Germline V gives CDR1 SGHDN, CDR2 FVKESK. Trimming removed 0 bases from V and 2 bases from J, with 12 bases in between. CDR3 length equals 16 residues. The CDR3 region has the DNA TGTGCCAGCAGCCAAGATCTAAGCGGCGACACAGATACGCAGTATTTT. This encodes CASSQDLSGDTDTQYF.